This T cell receptor (beta chain) was obtained from a study of T cells after posttransplantation cyclophosphamide. Study-level points and caveats: After PTCy, TRB diversity resembled that of CNI/methotrexate controls. Later post-transplant blood repertoires were often dominated by donor CD8+ memory clones. TRB overlap between skin or GI tissue T cells and blood was limited.

A marrow graft followed busulfan-fludarabine conditioning, with cyclophosphamide on days +3 and +4. Per the germline V gene, CDR1 is KGHSH and CDR2 is LQKENI. CDR3 size: 17 residues. Trimming took 3 bases from V and 4 from J, leaving 19 bases between them. Worth noting for this clone: Antigen: not known.

Data came from immunoSEQ multiplex PCR; TCRdb stores just in-frame clones and leaves some out. The data contain thousands of clones, more than 65% of them singletons. The rearrangement uses TRBV18 and TRBJ1-3; no clear D. The clonotype was recovered from a female patient in her fifties or sixties who received an allogeneic stem cell transplant from a related donor, was CMV-positive, and had no GVHD. A share of the T cells may be of graft donor origin. The source was PBMCs, collected after allogeneic stem cell transplant with posttransplant cyclophosphamide. The CDR3 DNA reads as TGTGCCAGCTCACCGGCAGGACGGACTCTAAAAGGAAACACCATATATTTT. Amino acids: CASSPAGRTLKGNTIYF.